The text below deals with one TCR beta chain. Via MiXCR, TCRdb re-called the 5' RACE reads, giving one row per CDR3 protein. The sample yields around 960,000 distinct CDR3 sequences, 10% to 15% seen once. In germline, CDR1 is SGHVS, CDR2 FNYEAQ. The V and J ends lost 3 bases and 7 bases, in that order; junction bases with no gene match: 7. This CDR3 is built from 15 residues. These data are taken from a study of identical twins. These records were also assigned to another study, of yellow fever vaccine responses in identical twins.

This chain connects TRBV7-6 to TRBJ2-1, with TRBD2 matching over 9 bases. Material: PBMCs. The sequence was obtained from a woman under 30 in good health. The CDR3 DNA follows: TGTGCCAGCAGCTTTCTTAGCGGGAGTTGGAATGAGCAGTTCTTC. Its protein is CASSFLSGSWNEQFF. Full variable domain (missing parts from reference TRBV7-6 and TRBJ2-1): GAGVSQSPRYKVTKRGQDVALRCDPISGHVSLYWYRQALGQGPEFLTYFNYEAQQDKSGLPNDRFSAERPEGSISTLTIQRTEQRDSAMYRCASSFLSGSWNEQFFGPGTRLTVL.